What follows are 3 T cell receptor beta chains derived from one specimen sequenced in a study of OX40 agonist ivuxolimab in advanced cancers. Repertoires were generated with immunoSEQ multiplex PCR, while TCRdb's copy carries only in-frame clones and drops some. The sample shows about 75,000 clones, about 85% of them seen only once. The starting material was CD4+ or CD8+ T cells sorted from blood, obtained in a trial of the OX40 agonist ivuxolimab. The receptors come from an adult with an advanced solid tumor such as melanoma, head and neck, liver or kidney cancer.

The chain joins TRBV27 to TRBJ2-5, with 9 nucleotides matching TRBD1. After removal of 3 bases from V and 5 bases from J, the junction contained 10 bases not matched to a gene. The CDR3 has 16 residues. Germline V gene data show CDR1 as MNHEY and CDR2 as SMNVEV (reference sequence). CDR3 nucleotide sequence: TGTGCCAGCAGTTTGGGGGTGACAGGGGGGGTGGAGACCCAGTACTTC. Amino acids: CASSLGVTGGVETQYF.

The chain couples TRBV27 to TRBJ2-3; D remains ambiguous. This CDR3 has 14 residues. Per the germline V gene, CDR1 is MNHEY and CDR2 is SMNVEV (reference sequence). With 3 bases removed from V and 5 bases from J, the gap between germline ends came to 12 bases. This CDR3 is CASSFSGKVDTQYF. CDR3 DNA: TGTGCCAGCAGTTTTTCTGGGAAGGTAGATACGCAGTATTTT.

This sequence joins TRBV11-2 and TRBJ1-2; D might be TRBD1 (5 bases). V lost 4 bases and J lost 13, with 13 bases in between. There are 11 residues in the CDR3. Germline V CDR1 and CDR2: SGHAT, FQNNGV. The CDR3 nucleotides are TGTGCCAGCAGCTCGGGGGGTTTCTCCACCTTC. It yields the protein CASSSGGFSTF.